These 10 T cell receptor beta chains came from one sample sequenced in a study of blood T cell repertoires in COVID-19. Assay: immunoSEQ multiplex PCR; the TCRdb copy retains only in-frame clones and omits some. The top ten clones hold more than 12% of a sample with fewer than 90,000 clones, under 85% of them seen once. Sequencing was carried out using peripheral blood. The receptors derive from a man aged 55-75 years with COVID-19, enrolled during active disease.

This rearrangement joins TRBV11-2 to TRBJ2-1, with D unresolved. Between the trimmed V and J ends, which lost 1 base and 4 bases, there was a span of 11 bases. The CDR3 is 15 amino acids. Germline assignment: CDR1 SGHAT and CDR2 FQNNGV. The CDR3 nucleotides read TGTGCCAGCAGCTTAGGGCAGTACCCGTACAATGAGCAGTTCTTC. Amino acid sequence: CASSLGQYPYNEQFF.

This clone was found once. The chain combines TRBV6-5 with TRBJ2-7, with 8 bases lining up with TRBD1. The germline CDR1 and CDR2 sequences are MNHEY and SVGAGI. V shed 6 bases, J shed 0 bases, and the junction held 4 bases outside the gene matches. CDR3 length: 14 amino acids. The CDR3 region is CASSIGQGSYEQYF. The CDR3 coding sequence is TGTGCCAGCAGCATAGGACAGGGCTCCTACGAGCAGTACTTC.

With respect to this clone: The same CDR3 arises from other DNA sequences in this sample as well. The rearrangement uses TRBV25-1 and TRBJ2-2, with unresolved D. Trimming removed 9 bases at V and 5 bases at J, with 10 bases between. Germline CDR1 reads MGHDK; CDR2 reads SYGVNS. There are 12 residues in the CDR3. The CDR3 sequence: CASSPSTGELFF. The CDR3 region has the DNA TGTGCCAGTTCCCCTTCTACCGGGGAGCTGTTTTTT.

This chain joins TRBV7-3 and TRBJ2-2, with 7 bases aligning to TRBD1. The germline V gene encodes CDR1 SGHTA and CDR2 FQGTGA. Trimming cost V 3 bases and J 5 bases; bases outside gene matches: 0. This CDR3 has 13 residues. The CDR3 loop reads CASSLTGTGELFF. As DNA, the CDR3 is TGTGCCAGCAGCTTGACAGGGACCGGGGAGCTGTTTTTT.

The chain combines TRBV23-1 with TRBJ2-7, with 7 bases aligning to TRBD1. TRBV23-1 is given ORF status, its function remaining uncertain. The V segment lost 2 bases and the J segment 9 bases; nucleotides outside the gene matches: 19. CDR3 length: 17 amino acids. CDR3 nucleotides: TGCGCCAGCAGTCAAGAGTCCCATCGGAGGAAAGGGGACAGGCAGTACTTC. Amino acid sequence: CASSQESHRRKGDRQYF.

The chain carries TRBV29-1 and TRBJ1-1; D is perhaps TRBD1 (6 bases). The CDR3 is 13 amino acids. In germline, CDR1 is SQVTM, CDR2 ANQGSEA. V gave up 1 base and J gave up 4 bases, with 10 bases separating them. The CDR3 DNA reads TGCAGCGTTGAAGGAGGGGGGGGCACTGAAGCTTTCTTT. Translated, it gives CSVEGGGGTEAFF.

The chain combines TRBV9 with TRBJ2-2, with 12 bases fitting TRBD2. The CDR3 contains 16 residues. The V gene's germline CDR1 is SGDLS and CDR2 YYNGEE. V lost 3 bases and J lost 7; bases outside the gene matches: 7. The chain's CDR3 is CASSDLAGGPSGELFF. For the CDR3, the DNA is TGTGCCAGCAGCGATCTAGCGGGGGGGCCGAGCGGGGAGCTGTTTTTT.

This clone has a handful of counts. Here the CDR3 reads CASSKTGTQTQYF. The DNA for the CDR3 is TGTGCCAGCAGTAAGACAGGGACGCAGACCCAGTACTTC. V and J are TRBV25-1 and TRBJ2-5, with TRBD1 matching over 7 bases. This CDR3 comprises 13 residues. The trim removed 5 bases at V and 6 bases at J, leaving 6 bases unmatched. Germline V CDR1 and CDR2: MGHDK, SYGVNS. The full variable domain, rest sourced from reference TRBV25-1 and TRBJ2-5, is EADIYQTPRYLVIGTGKKITLECSQTMGHDKMYWYQQDPGMELHLIHYSYGVNSTEKGDLSSESTVSRIRTEHFPLTLESARPSHTSQYLCASSKTGTQTQYFGPGTRLLVL.

This clone showed up just a few times. The rearrangement links TRBV6-6 to TRBJ2-7; 7 nucleotides match TRBD2. There are 15 residues in the CDR3. Germline V gives CDR1 MNHNY, CDR2 SVGAGI (reference sequence). Trimming cost V 7 bases and J 0 bases; bases outside gene matches: 9. CDR3 sequence reads: CASTPSGKSSYEQYF. CDR3 coding DNA: TGTGCCAGCACCCCAAGCGGGAAAAGCTCCTACGAGCAGTACTTC.

The chain employs TRBV12-3 or TRBV12-4 and TRBJ1-2, with D possibly TRBD1 on 5 matching bases. Deletions cut 1 base from V and 8 bases from J, with 11 bases between. This CDR3 is 13 amino acids long. The CDR3 loop is CASSLEGLRGYTF. The CDR3 coding sequence is TGTGCCAGCAGTTTAGAGGGGCTCAGAGGCTACACCTTC.